Following are 3 T cell receptor beta chains from one sample sequenced in a study of shared clonotypes between healthy human individuals. Sequencing used immunoSEQ multiplex PCR; TCRdb keeps in-frame clones, though not all of them. This table has 2 million to 2.5 million clones, approximately 93% appearing once. Specimen: naive CD4+ T cells from PBMCs. Subset here: CD45RA+ positively selected. The origin of the receptors is a man aged 18 to 35 in good health. Some clones in this sample may be carry-over from other donors' samples.

The chain has TRBV7-2 and TRBJ2-7; tentatively, D is TRBD2 (5 bases). Between the trimmed V and J ends, which lost 8 bases and 3 bases, there was a span of 14 bases. Looked up from germline, CDR1 is SGHTA and CDR2 is FQGNSA. CDR3 length: 13 amino acids. The CDR3 loop reads CASERRRNYEQYF. In nucleotides, the CDR3 is TGTGCCAGCGAACGACGGAGGAACTACGAGCAGTACTTC.

The V and J genes are TRBV25-1 and TRBJ1-1; no reliable D call. The CDR3 runs 11 residues. V was shortened by 3 bases and J by 6 bases, with 5 bases between the two germline ends. The germline gives CDR1 MGHDK, CDR2 SYGVNS. The CDR3 loop is CASSELAEAFF. The CDR3 DNA follows: TGTGCCAGCAGTGAGTTGGCTGAAGCTTTCTTT.

The chain couples TRBV28 to TRBJ2-2; D remains ambiguous. Trimming took off 5 bases at V and 6 bases at J, with 19 bases between the two ends. CDR1 is MDHEN, CDR2 SYDVKM, per germline. The CDR3 consists of 16 residues. The CDR3: CASSLELKRSPGELFF. The CDR3 region has the DNA TGTGCCAGCAGTCTCGAACTAAAGAGGTCACCCGGGGAGCTGTTTTTT. Variable domain in full (rest from reference TRBV28 and TRBJ2-2): DVKVTQSSRYLVKRTGEKVFLECVQDMDHENMFWYRQDPGLGLRLIYFSYDVKMKEKGDIPEGYSVSREKKERFSLILESASTNQTSMYLCASSLELKRSPGELFFGEGSRLTVL.